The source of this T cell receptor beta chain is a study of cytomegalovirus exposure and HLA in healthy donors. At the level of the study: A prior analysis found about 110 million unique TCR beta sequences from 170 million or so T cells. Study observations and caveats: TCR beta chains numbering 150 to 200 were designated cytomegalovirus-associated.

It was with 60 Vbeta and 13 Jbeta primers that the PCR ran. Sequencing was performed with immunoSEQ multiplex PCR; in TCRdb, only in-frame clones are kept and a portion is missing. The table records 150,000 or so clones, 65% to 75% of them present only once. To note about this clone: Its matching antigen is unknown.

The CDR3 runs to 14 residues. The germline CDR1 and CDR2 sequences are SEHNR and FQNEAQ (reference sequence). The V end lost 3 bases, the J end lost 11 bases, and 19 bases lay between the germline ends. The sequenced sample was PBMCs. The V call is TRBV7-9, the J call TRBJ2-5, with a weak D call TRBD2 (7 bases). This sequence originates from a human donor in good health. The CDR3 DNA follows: TGTGCCAGCAGCTTCGCCCAGCAGGGGCGGGAGCAGTACTTC. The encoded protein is CASSFAQQGREQYF. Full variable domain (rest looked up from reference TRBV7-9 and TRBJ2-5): DTGVSQNPRHKITKRGQNVTFRCDPISEHNRLYWYRQTLGQGPEFLTYFQNEAQLEKSRLLSDRFSAERPKGSFSTLEIQRTEQGDSAMYLCASSFAQQGREQYFGPGTRLLVL.